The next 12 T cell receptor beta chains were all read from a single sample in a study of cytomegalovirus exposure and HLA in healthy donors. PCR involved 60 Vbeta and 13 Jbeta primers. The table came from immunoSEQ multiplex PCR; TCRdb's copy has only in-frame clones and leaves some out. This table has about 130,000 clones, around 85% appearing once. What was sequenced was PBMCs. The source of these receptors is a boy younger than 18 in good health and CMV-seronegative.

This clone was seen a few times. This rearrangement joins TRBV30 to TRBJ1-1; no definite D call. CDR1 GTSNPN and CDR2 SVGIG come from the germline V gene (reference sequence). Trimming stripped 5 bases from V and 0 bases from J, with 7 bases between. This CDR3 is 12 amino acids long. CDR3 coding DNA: TGTGCCTGGGCAGATTTGAACACTGAAGCTTTCTTT. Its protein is CAWADLNTEAFF.

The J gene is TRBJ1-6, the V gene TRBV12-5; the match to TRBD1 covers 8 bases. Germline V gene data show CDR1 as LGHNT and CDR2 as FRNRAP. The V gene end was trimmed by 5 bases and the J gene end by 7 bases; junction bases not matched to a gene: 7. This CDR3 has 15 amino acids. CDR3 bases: TGTGCTAGTGGTCAGGGGGCCCCCGGGAATTCACCCCTCCACTTT. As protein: CASGQGAPGNSPLHF.

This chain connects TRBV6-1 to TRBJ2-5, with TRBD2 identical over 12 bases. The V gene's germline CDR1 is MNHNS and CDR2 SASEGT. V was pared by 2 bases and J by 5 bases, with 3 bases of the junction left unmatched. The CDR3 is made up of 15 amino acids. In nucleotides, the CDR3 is TGTGCCAGCAGTGAACGGACTAGCGGGGAGGAGACCCAGTACTTC. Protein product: CASSERTSGEETQYF.

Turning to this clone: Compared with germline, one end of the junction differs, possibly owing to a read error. The CDR3 loop is CASSVSLAGVTDTQYF. The CDR3 bases are TGTGCCAGCAGTGTATCTCTAGCGGGGGTGACAGATACGCAGTATTTT. The chain combines TRBV27 with TRBJ2-3; 10 bases line up with TRBD2. This CDR3 spans 16 amino acids. Germline V CDR1 and CDR2: MNHEY, SMNVEV (reference sequence).

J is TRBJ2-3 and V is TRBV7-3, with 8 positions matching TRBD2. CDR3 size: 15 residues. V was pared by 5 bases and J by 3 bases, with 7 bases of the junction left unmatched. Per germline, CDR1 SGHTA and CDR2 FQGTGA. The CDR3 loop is CASSQLAGITDTQYF. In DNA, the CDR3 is TGTGCCAGCAGCCAGTTAGCGGGGATAACAGATACGCAGTATTTT.

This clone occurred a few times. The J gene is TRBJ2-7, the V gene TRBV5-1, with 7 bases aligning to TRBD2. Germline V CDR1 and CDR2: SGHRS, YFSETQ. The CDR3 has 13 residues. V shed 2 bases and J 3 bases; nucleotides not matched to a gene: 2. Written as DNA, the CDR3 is TGCGCCAGCAGCTTTGGGGAGGGCTACGAGCAGTACTTC. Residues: CASSFGEGYEQYF.

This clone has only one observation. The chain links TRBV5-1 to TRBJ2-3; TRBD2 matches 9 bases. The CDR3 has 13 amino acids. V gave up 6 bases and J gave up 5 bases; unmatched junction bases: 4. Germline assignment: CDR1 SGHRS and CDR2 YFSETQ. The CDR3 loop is CASNAGGRDTQYF. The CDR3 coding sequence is TGCGCCAGCAACGCGGGGGGGCGAGATACGCAGTATTTT.

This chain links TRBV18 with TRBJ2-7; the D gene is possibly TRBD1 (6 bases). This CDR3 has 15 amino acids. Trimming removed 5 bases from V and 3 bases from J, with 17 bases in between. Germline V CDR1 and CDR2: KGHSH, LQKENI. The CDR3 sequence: CASSSARGGGYEQYF. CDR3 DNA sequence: TGTGCCAGCTCATCGGCCAGGGGTGGAGGCTACGAGCAGTACTTC.

The CDR3 nucleotides are TGTGCCAGCAGCGGCGGACAGGAATGGACTGAAGCTTTCTTT. Translating it yields CASSGGQEWTEAFF. The V gene is TRBV5-5, the J gene TRBJ1-1; 7 bases agree with TRBD1. V lost 4 bases to trimming and J lost 5 bases; unmatched junction nucleotides: 8. Germline V gene data show CDR1 as SGHKS and CDR2 as YYEKEE (reference sequence). The CDR3 runs to 14 residues.

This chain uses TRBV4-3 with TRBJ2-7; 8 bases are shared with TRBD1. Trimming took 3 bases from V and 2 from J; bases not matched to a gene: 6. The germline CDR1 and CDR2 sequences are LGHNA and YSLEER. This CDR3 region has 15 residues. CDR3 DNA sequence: TGCGCCAGCAGCCAGGACAGGGAAGCGGCCTACGAGCAGTACTTC. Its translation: CASSQDREAAYEQYF.

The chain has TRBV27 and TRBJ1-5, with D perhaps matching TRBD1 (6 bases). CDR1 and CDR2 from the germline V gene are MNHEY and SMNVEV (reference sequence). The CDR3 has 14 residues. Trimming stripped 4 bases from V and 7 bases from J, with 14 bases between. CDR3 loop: CASSSTGLPQPQHF. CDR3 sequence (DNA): TGTGCCAGCAGTTCCACAGGGTTACCCCAGCCCCAGCATTTT.

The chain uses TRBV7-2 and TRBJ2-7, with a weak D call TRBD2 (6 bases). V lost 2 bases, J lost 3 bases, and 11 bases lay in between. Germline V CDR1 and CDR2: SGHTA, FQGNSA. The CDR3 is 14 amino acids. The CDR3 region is CASSLSGSGYEQYF. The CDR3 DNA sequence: TGTGCCAGCAGCTTAAGCGGGTCCGGCTACGAGCAGTACTTC.